This passage covers 9 T cell receptor beta chains from one sample sequenced in a study of T cell responses to AZD1222 COVID-19 vaccine. Clones were read by immunoSEQ multiplex PCR, and TCRdb kept only the in-frame ones, dropping some. The profile shows approximately 84,000 clones, roughly 90% of them singletons. This specimen consisted of peripheral blood, obtained on day 0 of AZD1222 vaccination. Receptors were obtained from an adult in good health.

The V and J genes are TRBV5-1 and TRBJ1-2; 7 nucleotides line up with TRBD1. Germline CDR1 SGHRS, CDR2 YFSETQ. V lost 0 bases, J lost 1 base, and 3 bases stayed unmatched. This CDR3 comprises 15 residues. CDR3 nucleotides: TGCGCCAGCAGCTTGGGACAGGGCTATAACTATGGCTACACCTTC. Its protein product is CASSLGQGYNYGYTF.

The chain uses TRBV6-5 and TRBJ1-5; TRBD1 aligns across 7 bases. The CDR3 runs 14 residues. The germline gives CDR1 MNHEY, CDR2 SVGAGI. After removal of 5 bases from V and 7 bases from J, the junction contained 8 bases not matched to a gene. This CDR3 reads CASSREQGRQPQHF. The CDR3 DNA is TGTGCCAGCAGTAGAGAACAGGGGAGGCAGCCCCAGCATTTT.

The chain uses TRBV7-9 and TRBJ1-2; weak D call: TRBD1 (5 bases). CDR3 length: 14 residues. CDR1 is SEHNR, CDR2 FQNEAQ, per germline (reference sequence). V was pared by 5 bases and J by 10 bases, with 20 bases between. The CDR3 DNA is TGTGCCAGCAGCGAGGGCCAGGGTTCGGGGGTCTACACCTTC. Translating it yields CASSEGQGSGVYTF. The variable domain in full, with the rest retrieved from reference TRBV7-9 and TRBJ1-2, is DTGVSQNPRHKITKRGQNVTFRCDPISEHNRLYWYRQTLGQGPEFLTYFQNEAQLEKSRLLSDRFSAERPKGSFSTLEIQRTEQGDSAMYLCASSEGQGSGVYTFGSGTRLTVV.

The chain carries TRBV7-9 and TRBJ2-7; D gene unclear. V dropped 0 bases and J dropped 7 bases, with 7 bases sitting between them. CDR1 SEHNR and CDR2 FQNEAQ come from the germline V gene (reference sequence). The CDR3 length is 12 residues. CDR3 bases: TGTGCCAGCAGCTTAGCCACAAGTGAGCAGTACTTC. Its protein is CASSLATSEQYF.

This chain uses TRBV4-1 with TRBJ2-1, with D uncertain. The CDR3 consists of 14 residues. Trimming removed 0 bases from V and 4 bases from J, with 7 bases in between. Germline-derived CDR1 and CDR2 are MGHRA and YSYEKL. CDR3 loop: CASSQDGHYNEQFF. Here the CDR3 DNA reads TGCGCCAGCAGCCAAGATGGGCATTACAATGAGCAGTTCTTC.

CDR3 sequence: CASSSGNQPQHF. CDR3 in DNA: TGTGCCAGCAGTTCGGGCAATCAGCCCCAGCATTTT. The J gene is TRBJ1-5, the V gene TRBV6-5, with unresolved D. V shed 4 bases and J shed 2 bases, with 3 bases lying between them. There are 12 residues in the CDR3. Germline CDR1 and CDR2: MNHEY and SVGAGI.

In its sample, this clone was seen a few times. V is TRBV4-1 and J is TRBJ1-4; tentatively, D is TRBD1 (6 bases). The germline gives CDR1 MGHRA, CDR2 YSYEKL. V was trimmed by 0 bases and J by 7 bases, leaving 12 bases between them. This CDR3 contains 15 residues. The CDR3 nucleotides read TGCGCCAGCAGCCAAGATAGGAGGGGGGCTGAAAAACTGTTTTTT. Encoded protein: CASSQDRRGAEKLFF.

The genes are TRBV3-1 (or the pseudogene TRBV3-2) and TRBJ1-6; 10 bases match TRBD1. Trimming removed 5 bases from V and 7 bases from J; junction bases left unmatched: 8. The CDR3 spans 16 residues. Germline lookup yields CDR1 LGHDT and CDR2 YNNKEL (reference sequence). The CDR3 protein is CASSGGQGTKNSPLHF. The CDR3 DNA is TGTGCCAGCAGCGGGGGACAGGGGACGAAAAATTCACCCCTCCACTTT.

The rearrangement uses TRBV18 and TRBJ2-5; TRBD1 might be the D (6 bases). The CDR3 contains 15 residues. Trimming stripped 4 bases from V and 0 bases from J, with 12 bases between. Germline CDR1 reads KGHSH; CDR2 reads LQKENI. The CDR3 region is CASSQRQADQETQYF. In nucleotides, the CDR3 is TGTGCCAGCTCACAACGACAGGCCGACCAAGAGACCCAGTACTTC.